This T cell receptor beta chain comes out of a study of CD8+ T cells in alopecia areata (dated by TCRdb to 2016 to 2019). Broadly, across the study: The treated patients took part in an open-label pilot trial in which moderate-to-severe alopecia areata was treated with oral tofacitinib at 5 to 10 mg twice daily. TCRbeta CDR3 regions were amplified by immunoSEQ multiplex PCR with 35 Vbeta forward and 13 Jbeta reverse primers. In treated patients, disease severity was measured using the SALT score, which gives the percentage of scalp surface area affected. Clonality in the scalp was compared among normal scalp (n=4), patchy alopecia areata scalp (n=8), and alopecia totalis/universalis scalp (n=8). The study used high-throughput TCRbeta sequencing to examine T cell clonal expansion in alopecia areata, in both the C3H/HeJ mouse model and human patients. Tofacitinib was given for 6 to 18 months, followed by 6 months of follow-up off drug to assess delayed response and recurrence. Patients on tofacitinib were biopsied at baseline and after 4 and 24 weeks of treatment, and several of the patients also had a later scalp biopsy. The RNA source kit depended on sample type: the PAXgene miRNA kit for fixed scalp, the miRNeasy kit for PBMCs, and the RNeasy kit for mouse skin. Human TCRbeta sequencing covered scalp tissue and sorted CD4+ and CD8+ peripheral blood T cells from patchy and totalis/universalis alopecia areata patients and healthy controls. General findings and caveats noted by the study authors: Compared with mice, TCR sequences shared between patients were less clear, possibly partly because of HLA diversity across the patient population. Unlike mouse skin, which is dominated by gammadelta T cells, normal human skin has resident alphabeta T cells that are also sequenced, and this complicates analysis of the scalp TCR repertoire. Tofacitinib significantly lowered scalp clonality and the number of expanded CD8+ clones among the top 100 scalp clones. Compared with normal scalp, lesional scalp had higher clonality and more expanded CD8+ clones, particularly in alopecia totalis/universalis, a pattern that suggests antigenic drive. During tofacitinib treatment, many expanded lesional clones stuck around in both scalp and blood, and this persistence may partly explain why relapse happens after treatment is stopped. Because the treated cohort was small and had only one nonresponder, larger studies are needed to examine links between baseline CD8+ expansion and response.

The library was generated by the immunoSEQ multiplex PCR assay. For TCR sequencing, RNA was extracted from every sample and reverse transcribed into cDNA to serve as template. First-strand cDNA was synthesized with SuperScript III using a 2:1 mix of oligo-dT and random hexamers. A synthetic immune receptor repertoire was used to gauge amplification bias, and whatever bias remained was removed computationally. In the original analysis: Raw reads were preprocessed to remove errors, and CDR3 was defined by IMGT conventions from the conserved cysteine to phenylalanine. Clonality was computed as 1 minus the Shannon entropy, with the entropy normalized by log2 of the number of productive unique TCRs. Scalp TCRbeta sequences were cross-referenced with sorted blood CD4 and CD8 repertoires so that the CD4 or CD8 identity of scalp clones could be inferred. Here the immuneACCESS table is served through TCRdb, limited to in-frame sequences with V and J called. Missing clones are a known gap in these copies; in checked studies unresolved V genes cover under half, and the rest lacks a known reason. That table is the source of V, J and clone size, and D and trimming were worked out from the DNA. The table for this sample lists under 150,000 clones; about 50% of them were counted only once. Together, the top ten hold about 0.5% of the sample.

V loses 6 bases, J loses 4 bases, and the germline ends lie 21 bases apart. CDR1 and CDR2 (SQVTM, ANQGSEA) derive from the germline V gene. The CDR3, from cysteine to phenylalanine, totals 16 residues. Only the CDR3 DNA stays, 48 bases, in frame from base 1. As for this clone: What antigen it recognizes has not been identified. Nothing much larger sits one base from this clone, and base qualities are not available.

The time point label corresponds to: about four weeks on oral tofacitinib. The treatment or condition label, read with the paper, signifies: oral pan-JAK inhibitor, 5-10 mg twice daily. Lesional scalp punch biopsies and peripheral blood were collected from alopecia areata patients. PBMCs were isolated by density centrifugation and stained for CD3, CD4 and CD8, after which CD4+ and CD8+ T cells were sorted on a FACSAria. The V and J segments used are TRBV29-1 and TRBJ2-2, with the D gene tentatively TRBD1 or TRBD2, based on 6 matching bases in each. This receptor was identified in a human donor with alopecia areata. This sample comprised CD4+ T cells sorted from blood, obtained at week 4, from a patient treated with tofacitinib. The CDR3: CSVLTPPGAGTGELFF. Read as DNA, the sequence is TGCAGCGTCCTCACTCCCCCGGGGGCGGGCACCGGGGAGCTGTTTTTT.